These T cell receptor beta chains were read from a single sample in a study of T cell responses to AZD1222 COVID-19 vaccine. TCRdb's copy holds only in-frame clones and misses some; the assay was immunoSEQ multiplex PCR. The sample holds approximately 150,000 clones, 80% to 95% seen once. Here the sequenced sample was peripheral blood, taken on day 0 of AZD1222 vaccination. The receptors originated from an adult in good health. The CDR3 runs from the conserved cysteine through the conserved F or W.

v_call	j_call	cdr3_aa
TRBV21-1	TRBJ1-5	CASSKELRENPYSNQPQHF
TRBV5-4	TRBJ2-7	CASSAGVSSYEQYF
TRBV18	TRBJ1-5	CASSPTGGGQPQHF
TRBV28	TRBJ1-3	CASSTSRFGTGAGNTIYF
TRBV10-3	TRBJ2-2	CAISESGQGIGELFF
TRBV2	TRBJ1-2	CASSPQGSGYTF
TRBV10-2	TRBJ1-5	CASKGTGGGQPQHF
TRBV18	TRBJ2-5	CASSPLRLGETQYF
TRBV4-1	TRBJ2-1	CASSQDETSGYNEQFF
TRBV9	TRBJ2-7	CASSLGDSSYEQYF
TRBV6-6	TRBJ2-7	CASNPAGTSDYEQYF
TRBV15	TRBJ2-5	CATSEGPQGTQYF
TRBV12-3/TRBV12-4	TRBJ2-5	CASSLRTSGTQYF
TRBV11-2	TRBJ1-1	CASSSPATEAFF
TRBV7-2	TRBJ1-1	CASSLLGAFF
TRBV6-5	TRBJ1-3	CASSRQPWEGDTIYF
TRBV28	TRBJ2-7	CASRTSGSYEQYF
TRBV5-1	TRBJ1-1	CASSLDRGNTEAFF
TRBV5-4	TRBJ1-1	CASSSQGNTEAFF
TRBV28	TRBJ2-1	CASSLEAGSSYNEQFF
TRBV29-1	TRBJ1-5	CSVRTGGQPQHF
TRBV10-1	TRBJ2-4	CASSHQSDYF
TRBV7-8	TRBJ2-5	CASSWSAGLATQETQYF
TRBV7-9	TRBJ2-2	CASSSGRGAAGELFF
TRBV4-1	TRBJ2-1	CASSHLHKGDNEQFF
TRBV6-1	TRBJ1-5	CASSDGGGRGLIYSNQPQHF
TRBV30	TRBJ2-7	CAWSDGTAHEQYF